This T cell receptor (beta chain) stems from a study of neurological immune-mediated disorders. At the level of the study: Of the 35 or so patients with multiple sclerosis, about 31 had relapsing-remitting MS, whereas the remaining 3 had secondary progressive MS.

TCRdb used MiXCR to reprocess the 5' RACE reads, holding one entry per CDR3 protein. The data contain 120,000 or so distinct CDR3 sequences, about 3.2% of them singletons. This clonotype was recorded at least ten times. V gave up 2 bases and J gave up 5 bases, with 16 bases separating them. Germline V gives CDR1 SGHTA, CDR2 FQGNSA. The CDR3 runs to 15 residues. The TCR comes from a woman aged 30 to 39 with multiple sclerosis. The V gene is TRBV7-2, the J gene TRBJ2-7; tentative D call: TRBD2 (6 bases). The specimen sequenced was PBMCs. CDR3 in amino acids: CASSLSMTGGDEQYF. The CDR3 coding sequence is TGTGCCAGCAGCTTATCTATGACCGGCGGGGACGAGCAGTACTTC. The variable domain in full, completed from reference TRBV7-2 and TRBJ2-7, reads GAGVSQSPSNKVTEKGKDVELRCDPISGHTALYWYRQSLGQGLEFLIYFQGNSAPDKSGLPSDRFSAERTGGSVSTLTIQRTQQEDSAVYLCASSLSMTGGDEQYFGPGTRLTVT.